This T cell receptor (beta chain) derives from a study of blood T cell repertoires in COVID-19 (TCRdb year 2020). With respect to the entire study: Samples from collaborators originated in the United States, Italy and Spain and spanned both the acute and convalescent phases of COVID-19. The prospective study material was composed of cDNA or gDNA derived from T cells, B-cell-depleted T cells, or PBMCs. Subjects who had been exposed to COVID-19, were actively infected with it, or had recovered from it provided the deeply sampled blood TCRbeta repertoires that made up the dataset. The repertoires were made available in a free public database intended to serve as a resource for research on the immune response to SARS-CoV-2. The samples were drawn from the first 160 participants of the ongoing ImmuneRACE study and from about 1,200 subjects provided by 6 global collaborators. Sample metadata almost always included a de-identified subject ID, COVID-19 status, age in years and sex. Where available, HLA class I and class II types were taken from metadata supplied by the sample provider and were not determined by assay-based typing.

In the prospective study, participants were about 18 to 89 years old, resided in 24 geographic areas of the United States, and were enrolled through a virtual design. Cohort assignment in the prospective study relied on participant-reported clinical history from a screening survey and a study questionnaire. A participant counted as exposed if, within 2 weeks of entering the study, that participant had been in contact with someone who had a PCR-confirmed or clinician-diagnosed COVID-19 case. Mobile phlebotomists in the prospective study collected whole blood, serum and a nasopharyngeal or oropharyngeal swab from every participant. Additional blood draws and questionnaires over an approximately two-month period could optionally be provided by prospective study participants. Before DNA extraction, blood samples from the prospective study were shipped at room temperature or frozen. TCRbeta CDR3 regions were amplified from genomic DNA using the immunoSEQ Assay, a bias-controlled multiplex PCR. The paper's processing steps were these. Nucleated cell counts per sample were estimated from amplification of reference gene primers within the assay. To quantify the absolute abundance of each unique TCRbeta CDR3 rearrangement, sequence reads were collapsed and filtered. For each sample, productive Simpson clonality was calculated as the square root of Simpson's diversity index across productive rearrangements. TCRdb mirrors the immuneACCESS table, restricted to in-frame sequences. Some clones are absent from its copies; in checked studies, under half trace to an unresolved V gene, and the reason for the others is unknown. Clone size and the V and J calls come from that table; the DNA yielded D and trimming. The table for this sample lists a few hundred thousand clones; 90% to 95% of them were counted only once. The ten largest clones represent just over 0.85% of the sample.

What the authors observed across the whole study: Clinical and demographic metadata were provided uncurated, with the amount varying by source and participant.

Worth noting for this clone: Its binding antigen is unknown. Nothing much larger sits one base from this clone, and base qualities are not available.

The sequence derives from a woman aged 40 to 50 who had been exposed to COVID-19. Sequenced input: PBMCs or T cells enriched from blood (not recorded which).

The nucleotides read TGTGCCAGCAGTCTGGACAGGGGATTGGGTGGCTACACCTTC. It translates to CASSLDRGLGGYTF. The chain links TRBV28 with TRBJ1-2; TRBD1 lines up with 9 middle nucleotides. The cysteine opens and the phenylalanine closes a CDR3 of 14 amino acids. Only CDR3 DNA remains: 42 bases, in frame from the first base. V is pruned by 5 bases and J by 7 bases, leaving 8 bases of the junction without a gene match. CDR1 MDHEN and CDR2 SYDVKM were looked up in the germline V gene.